One T cell receptor beta chain is described in this entry. Its antigen remains unknown. This entry comes from a study of monozygotic twins with inflammatory bowel disease. TCRdb re-called the 5' RACE reads and gives one entry per CDR3 protein, without DNA. This sample's clone table lists over 150,000 distinct CDR3 sequences. Blood samples of about 2.5 ml were drawn from every donor. The CDR3 loop spans 14 amino acids. Germline V gives CDR1 MNHEY, CDR2 SVGAGI. Study findings and constraints: Patient repertoire variability may have increased through differing immunosuppressive treatments. Among T cells, the various subtypes were not distinguishable.

This receptor was taken from a human donor with ulcerative colitis or Crohn's disease, or a healthy co-twin of an affected twin (not recorded which). Sequenced material: blood. The rearrangement joins TRBV6-5 to TRBJ1-1. The chain's CDR3 is CASSYSRLNTEAFF.